This TCR beta chain was retrieved from a study of low-dose radiotherapy and immunotherapy resistance in tumors (dated by TCRdb to 2021 to 2024). For the study in its entirety: In Cohort 1, 0.5 Gy per fraction was delivered every 2 weeks, and a total PTV dose of 6.5 Gy was prescribed. Starting on cycle 1 day 1, patients took 300 mg of aspirin by mouth once a day for four cycles. Randomization of trial participants into treatment groups was not performed. Nivolumab and ipilimumab were both given intravenously, with nivolumab at a 240 mg flat dose every two weeks and ipilimumab at 1 mg/kg every six weeks. Patients in Cohort 2 were given 1 Gy per fraction every two weeks, for a total of 13 Gy across 26 weeks. Intravenous cyclophosphamide at 200 mg/m2 was administered every two weeks, one day ahead of each radiation and immunotherapy administration. The translational analysis covered eight patients: three from the first dose cohort and the first five from the second dose cohort.

This clonotype came up many times. Its specific antigen is unknown. The record has no base qualities; no much larger clone is one base away. The time point label for this specimen denotes: after trial treatment. Explained via the paper, the treatment or condition label denotes: LDRT plus nivolumab, ipilimumab, low-dose cyclophosphamide and aspirin (RACIN trial). The donors came from RACIN, which was a single-arm phase I dose-escalation trial that paired nivolumab and ipilimumab with aspirin, low-dose cyclophosphamide and low-dose radiotherapy. Patients with advanced, TIL-negative solid tumors were considered eligible. At the junction V is shortened by 1 base and J by 5 bases, with 11 bases in between. CDR1 and CDR2 were assigned from the germline V gene as SQVTM and ANQGSEA. The cysteine opens and the phenylalanine closes a CDR3 of 14 amino acids. Kept here is only the CDR3 DNA, which spans 42 bases and is read in frame from base 1.

The sample was run on an Illumina HiSeq 2500. Superscript III and a set of TRAV- and TRBV-specific primers were used to synthesize first-strand cDNA, so that both TCRalpha and TCRbeta chains were covered. TCRs were amplified for 20 to 25 PCR cycles with Phusion, using a constant-region primer paired with the adapter attached to the V primers. Isolated mRNA was amplified with the MessageAmp II aRNA Amplification Kit, using a roughly 17-hour in vitro transcription at 37°C. The Dynabeads mRNA DIRECT Purification Kit was used to isolate the mRNA for TCR sequencing. A second approximately 25-cycle Phusion PCR added indexed Illumina adapters, and products were purified with AMPure XP beads. The paper's data handling went like this. Using custom Perl scripts, TCR sequences encoding the same protein were pooled, out-of-frame sequences were removed, and the abundance of each clonotype was computed. Any TCR sequence supported by only a single read was excluded from analysis. Repertoire metrics included Shannon entropy, Gini index, clonality, richness, and frequency of TCRs shared between repertoires. Starting from the raw public reads, TCRdb applied fastp trimming at Q25, assembled clones with MiXCR and retained in-frame beta chains. When rows share a CDR3 protein, they turn into one entry using the most common DNA and genes. The V and J calls and clone size are TCRdb's, not the authors'. The sample profile shows 65,000 to 95,000 distinct CDR3 sequences; 17% of them were found once. Of the sample, less than 1.5% falls within the top ten clones.

The source is a male donor with prostate cancer. This sample comprised PBMCs, obtained after low-dose radiotherapy plus immunotherapy. Recombination joined TRBV29-1 with TRBJ2-2, with the D call perhaps TRBD1 or TRBD2, each one matching 5 bases. The CDR3 region: CSVEGGRRTGELFF. The sequenced DNA is TGCAGCGTTGAAGGGGGGAGAAGGACCGGGGAGCTGTTTTTT.